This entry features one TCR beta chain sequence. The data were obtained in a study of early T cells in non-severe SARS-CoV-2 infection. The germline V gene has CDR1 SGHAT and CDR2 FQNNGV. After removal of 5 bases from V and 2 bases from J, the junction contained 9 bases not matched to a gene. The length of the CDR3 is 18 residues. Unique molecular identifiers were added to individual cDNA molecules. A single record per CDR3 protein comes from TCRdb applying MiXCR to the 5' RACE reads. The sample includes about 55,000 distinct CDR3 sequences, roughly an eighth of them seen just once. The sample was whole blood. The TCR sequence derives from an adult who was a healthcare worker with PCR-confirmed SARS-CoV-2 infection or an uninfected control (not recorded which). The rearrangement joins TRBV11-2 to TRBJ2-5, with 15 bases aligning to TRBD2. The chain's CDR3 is CASSIGLAGGPYQETQYF. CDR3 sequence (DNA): TGTGCCAGCAGCATCGGACTAGCGGGAGGGCCATATCAAGAGACCCAGTACTTC.